This T cell receptor (beta chain) was recorded in a study of shared clonotypes between healthy human individuals. V was shortened by 7 bases and J by 6 bases, with 15 bases between the two germline ends. This CDR3 region has 13 residues. Per the germline V gene, CDR1 is SQVTM and CDR2 is ANQGSEA. Only in-frame clones appear in the TCRdb table, and some are missing; sequencing was by immunoSEQ multiplex PCR. The sample comprises approximately 2.5 million clones, 90% to 95% of which are singletons, and around 0.14% rests with the top ten. All donors qualified as healthy HIV-negative adults and had experienced no recent acute infections or vaccinations. Study-level results: Clonotypes shared by all four sorted-subset donors had higher generation probabilities than non-shared clonotypes.

Concerning this clone itself: Antigen unknown.

The genes are TRBV29-1 and TRBJ1-4, with D maybe TRBD1 (5 bases). The clonotype was recovered from a man between 18 and 29 years old in good health. Source material: naive CD4+ T cells sorted from blood. Subset specified: CD45RA+ positively selected. CDR3 in amino acids: CSAGASPDEKLFF. For the CDR3, the DNA is TGCAGCGCCGGGGCCAGCCCGGATGAAAAACTGTTTTTT.